The 26 T cell receptor beta chains reported below all come from one sample, sequenced in a study of blood T cell repertoires in COVID-19. The assay was immunoSEQ multiplex PCR, and TCRdb's table has in-frame clones only and misses some. This table has 110,000 to 150,000 clones, around 86% appearing once. The sample consisted of peripheral blood. The receptors come from an elderly woman with acute or convalescent COVID-19.

This clone has a single count. The chain has TRBV28 and TRBJ2-2; 7 bases map to TRBD2. J lost 0 bases, V lost 3 bases, and 4 bases had no gene match. The CDR3 runs to 16 residues. Germline assignment: CDR1 MDHEN and CDR2 SYDVKM. The CDR3 DNA reads TGTGCCAGCAGTTTTTGGCGGGGGACGAACACCGGGGAGCTGTTTTTT. It translates to CASSFWRGTNTGELFF.

V gene TRBV5-1 combines with J gene TRBJ2-5; D might be TRBD1 (6 bases). This CDR3 region has 12 residues. Deletions cut 5 bases from V and 5 bases from J, with 10 bases between. The germline gives CDR1 SGHRS, CDR2 YFSETQ. The CDR3 sequence is CASRTGRETQYF. The CDR3 region has the DNA TGCGCCAGCAGGACAGGACGGGAGACCCAGTACTTC. Full variable domain (outside the CDR3, taken from reference TRBV5-1 and TRBJ2-5): KAGVTQTPRYLIKTRGQQVTLSCSPISGHRSVSWYQQTPGQGLQFLFEYFSETQRNKGNFPGRFSGRQFSNSRSEMNVSTLELGDSALYLCASRTGRETQYFGPGTRLLVL.

This clone showed up just once. The chain joins TRBV7-9 to TRBJ2-1; the D is unclear. Germline CDR1 is SEHNR and CDR2 is FQNEAQ (reference sequence). Trimming cost V 5 bases and J 7 bases, with 9 bases left between them. The CDR3 covers 12 residues. The CDR3 coding sequence is TGTGCCAGCAGCCGAGCAAGTAATGAGCAGTTCTTC. It translates to CASSRASNEQFF.

V and J are TRBV3-1 (or the pseudogene TRBV3-2) and TRBJ1-2, with 9 bases identical to TRBD1. The V and J ends lost 4 bases and 7 bases, in that order; junction bases with no gene match: 7. The length of the CDR3 is 14 residues. Per germline, CDR1 LGHDT and CDR2 YNNKEL (reference sequence). The chain's CDR3 is CASSPEDRGGGYTF. DNA for the CDR3: TGTGCCAGCAGCCCAGAGGACAGGGGAGGTGGCTACACCTTC.

V is TRBV10-3 and J is TRBJ1-2; maybe TRBD1 (6 bases). There are 12 residues in the CDR3. The germline V gene has CDR1 ENHRY and CDR2 SYGVKD. Trimming cost V 8 bases and J 4 bases, with 11 bases left between them. The CDR3 sequence: CAIGGGPYGYTF. The CDR3 DNA is TGTGCCATCGGGGGGGGGCCCTATGGCTACACCTTC.

For the CDR3, the DNA is TGTGCCACCAGTGGTCCTAGCGGTAGCTCCTACGAGCAGTACTTC. Its protein product is CATSGPSGSSYEQYF. The V gene is TRBV24-1, the J gene TRBJ2-7, with 7 positions matching TRBD2. Germline-derived CDR1 and CDR2 are KGHDR and SFDVKD. The V segment lost 5 bases and the J segment 0 bases; nucleotides outside the gene matches: 6. This CDR3 spans 15 amino acids.

This rearrangement joins TRBV4-2 to TRBJ2-2; weak D call: TRBD2 (5 bases). The V and J ends lost 2 bases and 7 bases respectively, with 8 bases between them. The CDR3 runs to 13 residues. Germline V gene lookup returns CDR1 LGHNA and CDR2 YNFKEQ. The CDR3 DNA follows: TGTGCCAGCAGCCAACTAGCCGGCGGGGAGCTGTTTTTT. As protein: CASSQLAGGELFF.

This rearrangement joins TRBV28 to TRBJ1-3, with D uncertain. This CDR3 spans 15 amino acids. Germline-derived CDR1 and CDR2 are MDHEN and SYDVKM. The V and J ends lost 6 bases and 0 bases respectively, with 12 bases between them. CDR3 protein: CASSREAISGNTIYF. The CDR3 region has the DNA TGTGCCAGCAGCCGGGAAGCTATCTCTGGAAACACCATATATTTT.

The chain is built from TRBV7-9 and TRBJ1-1; D is possibly TRBD1 (5 bases). Trimming removed 0 bases from V and 8 bases from J, with 10 bases in between. CDR1 is SEHNR and CDR2 is FQNEAQ in the germline V gene (reference sequence). The CDR3 sequence is 13 residues long. This CDR3 reads CASSLALRGEAFF. CDR3 DNA: TGTGCCAGCAGCTTAGCCCTGCGGGGCGAAGCTTTCTTT.

CDR3 DNA: TGTGCCAGCAGCTTAGCGGGGGCTAGCGGGAGTGTCCCGTTCTTC. It yields the protein CASSLAGASGSVPFF. The chain couples TRBV7-2 to TRBJ2-1, with TRBD2 matching over 10 bases. The CDR3 is 15 amino acids. Germline-derived CDR1 and CDR2 are SGHTA and FQGNSA. The ends lost 0 bases at V and 15 bases at J; junction bases unmatched: 11.

This clone was observed once. This chain links TRBV5-1 with TRBJ1-2; maybe TRBD1 (5 bases). Germline CDR1 SGHRS, CDR2 YFSETQ. The CDR3 extends over 13 amino acids. Trimming took off 3 bases at V and 2 bases at J, with 8 bases between the two ends. In DNA form, the CDR3 reads TGCGCCAGCAGCTCCGGGGGAAACTATGGCTACACCTTC. It specifies CASSSGGNYGYTF.

DNA for the CDR3: TGTGCCAGCAGTGAACCCGCAGGTTACCACTCTGGGGCCAACGTCCTGACTTTC. The encoded protein is CASSEPAGYHSGANVLTF. This chain joins TRBV2 and TRBJ2-6; no clear D gene. V was trimmed by 2 bases and J by 0 bases, leaving 14 bases between them. The length of the CDR3 is 18 residues. CDR1 and CDR2 (germline): SNHLY, FYNNEI.

The genes are TRBV9 and TRBJ2-6; a possible D gene is TRBD2 (5 bases). The length of the CDR3 is 16 residues. V was shortened by 5 bases and J by 3 bases, with 15 bases between the two germline ends. Germline CDR1 and CDR2: SGDLS and YYNGEE. This chain's CDR3 is CASRWVGADGANVLTF. CDR3 bases: TGTGCCAGCAGATGGGTGGGAGCGGATGGGGCCAACGTCCTGACTTTC.

V usage is TRBV5-5 and J usage is TRBJ2-1, with 7 bases lining up with TRBD2. With 4 bases clipped from V and 4 bases from J, the junction kept 14 bases outside the gene matches. Looked up from germline, CDR1 is SGHKS and CDR2 is YYEKEE (reference sequence). CDR3 length: 17 residues. CDR3 residues: CASSPLDGGNSYNEQFF. The CDR3 DNA follows: TGTGCCAGCAGCCCTCTCGACGGGGGGAATTCATACAATGAGCAGTTCTTC.

The V gene is TRBV28, the J gene TRBJ1-5; 10 positions agree with TRBD1. The germline V gene encodes CDR1 MDHEN and CDR2 SYDVKM. Germline trimming cut 3 bases from V and 3 bases from J; bases unmatched to any gene: 5. The CDR3 is 16 residues long. In DNA, the CDR3 is TGTGCCAGCAGTTTCGGGACAGGGGCGTCCAATCAGCCCCAGCATTTT. It yields the protein CASSFGTGASNQPQHF.

V and J are TRBV5-6 and TRBJ1-4; D not certain. V was pared by 1 base and J by 1 base, with 11 bases between. The CDR3 sequence is 16 residues long. Germline CDR1 is SGHDT and CDR2 is YYEEEE. The CDR3 reads CASSLRIGRTNEKLFF. The CDR3 coding sequence is TGTGCCAGCAGCTTGAGAATAGGGAGAACTAATGAAAAACTGTTTTTT.

CDR3 in DNA: TGTGCCACCAGCAGGACTAGCGGGACGGAGTGGGGTGACTACGAGCAGTACTTC. Protein: CATSRTSGTEWGDYEQYF. J is TRBJ2-7 and V is TRBV15, with 11 bases fitting TRBD2. Germline-derived CDR1 and CDR2 are LNHNV and YYDKDF (reference sequence). The CDR3 sequence is 18 residues long. J lost 3 bases, V lost 3 bases, and 13 bases had no gene match.

This clone was detected a few times. The chain couples TRBV6-5 to TRBJ2-2; TRBD1 might be the D (6 bases). V was clipped by 6 bases and J by 8 bases, with 16 bases between them. Germline CDR1 reads MNHEY; CDR2 reads SVGAGI. This CDR3 region has 14 residues. The CDR3 DNA follows: TGTGCCAGCAGGTTCGGACAGATGGAGGGGGAGCTGTTTTTT. It specifies CASRFGQMEGELFF.

The rearrangement uses TRBV6-5 and TRBJ2-3, with 15 nucleotides matching TRBD2. The CDR3 loop spans 15 amino acids. With 5 bases clipped from V and 8 bases from J, the junction kept 5 bases outside the gene matches. Germline V gene sequence: CDR1 MNHEY, CDR2 SVGAGI. In DNA, the CDR3 is TGTGCCAGCAGTCCCCCGGGACTAGCGGGAGGTACGCAGTATTTT. It codes for CASSPPGLAGGTQYF.

The V and J genes are TRBV7-9 and TRBJ2-1, with 13 bases that match TRBD2. Trimming cost V 6 bases and J 1 base; bases outside gene matches: 9. The CDR3 covers 18 residues. The germline V gene has CDR1 SEHNR and CDR2 FQNEAQ (reference sequence). CDR3 amino acids: CASRGRTSGSWSYNEQFF. The CDR3 region has the DNA TGTGCCAGCAGAGGAAGGACTAGCGGGAGTTGGTCCTACAATGAGCAGTTCTTC.

This chain uses TRBV10-1 with TRBJ2-1; D remains ambiguous. CDR1 WNHNN and CDR2 SYGVQD come from the germline V gene (reference sequence). Trimming removed 0 bases from V and 3 bases from J, with 12 bases in between. The CDR3 is 16 amino acids. As DNA, the CDR3 is TGCGCCAGCAGTGAGTCTTACTCTGCGAACTACAATGAGCAGTTCTTC. As protein: CASSESYSANYNEQFF.

J is TRBJ2-3 and V is TRBV5-1; 7 bases agree with TRBD2. The CDR3 is made up of 16 amino acids. V shed 1 base, J shed 2 bases, and the junction held 7 bases outside the gene matches. Germline V CDR1 and CDR2: SGHRS, YFSETQ. The CDR3 DNA reads TGCGCCAGCAGCTTGTTTCTAGCGGCCACCACAGATACGCAGTATTTT. Residues: CASSLFLAATTDTQYF.

The V and J genes are TRBV9 and TRBJ1-4, with TRBD1 identical over 7 bases. Germline assignment: CDR1 SGDLS and CDR2 YYNGEE. After removal of 4 bases from V and 2 bases from J, the junction contained 5 bases not matched to a gene. The CDR3 is 15 amino acids. The CDR3 nucleotides read TGTGCCAGCAGCACCACAGGGGATACTAATGAAAAACTGTTTTTT. Protein product: CASSTTGDTNEKLFF.

The chain joins TRBV7-8 to TRBJ1-2; D is perhaps TRBD1 (5 bases). The V gene's germline CDR1 is SGHVS and CDR2 FQNEAQ. The CDR3 totals 16 residues. Trimming took off 5 bases at V and 7 bases at J, with 23 bases between the two ends. The CDR3 DNA reads TGTGCCAGCAGCACCAAAACTCAGGGTGGCCAGGGTGGCTACACCTTC. Translation gives CASSTKTQGGQGGYTF.

V and J are TRBV13 and TRBJ2-1, with D perhaps matching TRBD1 (6 bases). Trimming cost V 3 bases and J 5 bases, with 14 bases left between them. Germline assignment: CDR1 PRHDT and CDR2 FYEKMQ (reference sequence). CDR3 length equals 15 residues. In DNA form, the CDR3 reads TGTGCCAGCAGCTTTGAGGGACAACGAAACAATGAGCAGTTCTTC. As protein: CASSFEGQRNNEQFF.

The rearrangement links TRBV7-2 to TRBJ2-3; D ambiguous. Germline CDR1 is SGHTA and CDR2 is FQGNSA. The CDR3 extends over 12 amino acids. Trimming left V 2 bases short and J 5 bases short, with 5 bases between. The CDR3 reads CASSLMRDTQYF. The CDR3 bases are TGTGCCAGCAGCTTAATGAGAGATACGCAGTATTTT.